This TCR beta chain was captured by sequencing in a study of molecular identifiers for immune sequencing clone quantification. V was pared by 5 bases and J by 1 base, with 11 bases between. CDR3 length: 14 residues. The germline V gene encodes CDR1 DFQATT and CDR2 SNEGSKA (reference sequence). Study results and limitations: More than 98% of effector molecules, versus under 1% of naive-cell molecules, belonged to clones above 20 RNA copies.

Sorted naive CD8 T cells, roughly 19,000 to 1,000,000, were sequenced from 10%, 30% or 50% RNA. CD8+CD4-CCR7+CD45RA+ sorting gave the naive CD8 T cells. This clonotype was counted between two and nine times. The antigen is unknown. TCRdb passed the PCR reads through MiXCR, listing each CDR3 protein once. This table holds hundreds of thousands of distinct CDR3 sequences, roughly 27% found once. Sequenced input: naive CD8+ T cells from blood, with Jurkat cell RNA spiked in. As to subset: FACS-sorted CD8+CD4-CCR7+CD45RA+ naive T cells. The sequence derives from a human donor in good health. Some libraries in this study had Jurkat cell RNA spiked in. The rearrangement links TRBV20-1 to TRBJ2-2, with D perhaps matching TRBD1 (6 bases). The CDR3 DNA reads TGCAGTGCTTTTCTGGACAGGAACACCGGGGAGCTGTTTTTT. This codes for CSAFLDRNTGELFF.